This T cell receptor beta chain was sequenced in a study of shared clonotypes between healthy human individuals. The sample holds one count of this clone. Antigen: not known. Original data processing: Filtering was not the same, since immunoSEQ gave junction-only sequences without quality scores. TCRdb's table, derived via immunoSEQ multiplex PCR, lists solely in-frame clones and lacks some. V and J calls and clone size are as listed in that table; D and trimming were resolved from the DNA. The sample records just over 2,000,000 clones, roughly 94% being singletons. This CDR3 is 14 amino acids long. The V gene end was trimmed by 11 bases and the J gene end by 3 bases; junction bases not matched to a gene: 10. Germline V lookup: CDR1 ENHRY, CDR2 SYGVKD. Recent vaccinations or acute infections were absent in the healthy HIV-negative adult donors. Study-wide findings and caveats: A generally larger estimated richness was seen in naive subsets than in memory subsets.

The rearrangement uses TRBV10-3 and TRBJ1-3; 7 nucleotides line up with TRBD1. Sequenced sample: naive CD4+ T cells sorted from blood. Specified subset: CD45RA+ positively selected. This clonotype originated in a man younger than 35 in good health. The CDR3 loop is CASKAGGDGNTIYF. The CDR3 bases are TGTGCCTCGAAGGCAGGGGGAGATGGAAACACCATATATTTT.